Following are 9 T cell receptor beta chains from one sample sequenced in a study of T cells in Graves' hyperthyroidism and ophthalmopathy. Template material for amplifying TCR beta CDR3 regions consisted of RNA transcripts. The primer set for the first-round RT-PCR of the TCR CDR3 was HTBI. Using its own MiXCR run on the multiplex PCR reads, TCRdb lists one record per CDR3 protein. The repertoire holds under 750,000 distinct CDR3 sequences, over 15% seen once, with roughly a sixth in the top ten. Sequences were obtained from blood. Receptors originate from a woman aged 45-59 years with Graves' hyperthyroidism that later progressed to Graves' ophthalmopathy.

The table lists this clonotype with a few counts. This CDR3 reads CASSLTVTPGELFF. The CDR3 DNA is TGTGCCAGCAGCTTAACGGTGACCCCCGGGGAGCTGTTTTTT. The V call is TRBV7-3, the J call TRBJ2-2; D remains ambiguous. Trimming left V 0 bases short and J 6 bases short, with 8 bases between. The length of the CDR3 is 14 residues. Germline-derived CDR1 and CDR2 are SGHTA and FQGTGA.

This clonotype was seen a few times. The J gene is TRBJ2-2, the V gene TRBV5-1; D is undetermined. The length of the CDR3 is 15 residues. Trimming shortened V by 2 bases and J by 3 bases, and 11 bases separated the two germline ends. Germline V gives CDR1 SGHRS, CDR2 YFSETQ. Here the CDR3 DNA reads TGCGCCAGCAGCTTAATTCCTAAGGACACCGGGGAGCTGTTTTTT. It yields the protein CASSLIPKDTGELFF.

J is TRBJ1-5 and V is TRBV15; maybe TRBD1 (5 bases). The germline CDR1 and CDR2 sequences are LNHNV and YYDKDF (reference sequence). This CDR3 is built from 16 residues. Trimming stripped 1 base from V and 2 bases from J, with 12 bases between. The CDR3 DNA is TGTGCCACCAGCAGAGGAGGCCAGGGTGGCAATCAGCCCCAGCATTTT. Its translation is CATSRGGQGGNQPQHF.

This clonotype showed up many times. The genes are TRBV7-3 and TRBJ2-1; TRBD2 matches at 9 bases. The CDR3 contains 14 residues. The J segment lost 4 bases and the V segment lost 5 bases, leaving 3 bases of the junction unmatched. Germline V gene sequence: CDR1 SGHTA, CDR2 FQGTGA. The CDR3 coding sequence is TGTGCCAGCAGCGCGGGGGGGGGTTACAATGAGCAGTTCTTC. Protein: CASSAGGGYNEQFF.

CDR3 in amino acids: CASRKPGQGYNEQFF. The CDR3 nucleotides are TGTGCCAGCAGAAAACCGGGACAGGGATACAATGAGCAGTTCTTC. The chain is built from TRBV6-1 and TRBJ2-1, with 9 bases aligning to TRBD1. With V trimmed by 6 bases and J by 4 bases, 7 bases remained unmatched. CDR1 MNHNS and CDR2 SASEGT come from the germline V gene. This CDR3 is built from 15 residues.

The V gene is TRBV6-1, the J gene TRBJ1-1; no clear D gene. Germline CDR1 reads MNHNS; CDR2 reads SASEGT. V was trimmed by 7 bases and J by 1 base, leaving 10 bases between them. This CDR3 is built from 13 residues. CDR3: CASTKEENTEAFF. The CDR3 bases are TGTGCCAGCACCAAGGAAGAGAACACTGAAGCTTTCTTT.

The V and J genes are TRBV20-1 and TRBJ1-1; 9 bases align to TRBD1. The CDR3 consists of 15 residues. Trimming at V came to 0 bases and at J to 3 bases, leaving 5 bases not matched to a gene. Germline V gene lookup returns CDR1 DFQATT and CDR2 SNEGSKA (reference sequence). DNA of the CDR3: TGCAGTGCTAGAGATATCACAGGGGGCTACACTGAAGCTTTCTTT. Translation gives CSARDITGGYTEAFF.

This clonotype was found many times. The chain uses TRBV20-1 and TRBJ2-7; D call uncertain. Germline V gives CDR1 DFQATT, CDR2 SNEGSKA (reference sequence). This CDR3 contains 12 residues. The V and J ends lost 2 bases and 4 bases respectively, with 9 bases between them. In nucleotides, the CDR3 is TGCAGTGCTAGATCCGGCGTTTACGAGCAGTACTTC. Translation: CSARSGVYEQYF.

This clonotype came up a few times. This chain uses TRBV6-2 or TRBV6-3 with TRBJ1-1; no firm D call. V was pared by 6 bases and J by 4 bases, with 6 bases between. Germline CDR1 MNHEY, CDR2 SVGEGT. CDR3 size: 11 residues. CDR3 nucleotide sequence: TGTGCCAGCAGAGCGAGCACTGAAGCTTTCTTT. This sequence encodes CASRASTEAFF.